Listed below are T cell receptor beta chains from one sample, sequenced in a study of T cell repertoires in cytomegalovirus infection. TCRdb reprocessed the reads via MiXCR and lists one record per CDR3 protein. This repertoire shows 200,000 to 300,000 distinct CDR3 sequences, over 8% found once; its top ten account for roughly 15%. Input material: PBMCs. The receptors originated from a human donor in good health (CMV status not recorded). Some clones in this sample may be carry-over from other donors' samples. Both conserved end residues are part of each CDR3. Fields, in order: J gene, V gene, D gene, clone size, CDR3 DNA, CDR3 protein. A D gene is named only where the DNA matches it firmly. Clone size is stated in some rows and not others, as once, few, many or a class when expanded.

j_call: TRBJ2-2; v_call: TRBV7-9; d_call: NA; clone_size: many; cdr3_nt: TGTGCCAGCAGCTTAGGACTCACGAACACCGGGGAGCTGTTTTTT; cdr3_aa: CASSLGLTNTGELFF
j_call: TRBJ2-1; v_call: TRBV6-2/TRBV6-3; d_call: TRBD1; clone_size: NA; cdr3_nt: TGTGCCAGCAGTTACTCGACAGGGCGTGAGCAGTTCTTC; cdr3_aa: CASSYSTGREQFF
j_call: TRBJ2-1; v_call: TRBV20-1; d_call: TRBD2; clone_size: many; cdr3_nt: TGCAGTGCTACAGGACTAGTGGAGCAGTTCTTC; cdr3_aa: CSATGLVEQFF
j_call: TRBJ1-2; v_call: TRBV7-6; d_call: NA; clone_size: few; cdr3_nt: TGTGCCTTGCAACAGGGATCTAACTATGGCTACACCTTC; cdr3_aa: CALQQGSNYGYTF
j_call: TRBJ2-1; v_call: TRBV5-6; d_call: NA; clone_size: NA; cdr3_nt: TGTGCCAGCAGCACGTACGGGAGTGGCTCCTACAATGAGCAGTTCTTC; cdr3_aa: CASSTYGSGSYNEQFF
j_call: TRBJ1-5; v_call: TRBV7-3; d_call: NA; clone_size: many; cdr3_nt: TGTGCCAGCAGCCCAACAGTCCAGGGATCGGACAATCAGCCCCAGCATTTT; cdr3_aa: CASSPTVQGSDNQPQHF
j_call: TRBJ1-3; v_call: TRBV7-2; d_call: NA; clone_size: many; cdr3_nt: TGTGCCAGCAGCTTAGTAGGCGGGAGCTCTGGAAACACCATATATTTT; cdr3_aa: CASSLVGGSSGNTIYF
j_call: TRBJ1-3; v_call: TRBV11-3; d_call: NA; clone_size: many; cdr3_nt: TGTGCCAGCAGCTTAGATTGGACGGGGGCGACTTATGGAAACACCATATATTTT; cdr3_aa: CASSLDWTGATYGNTIYF
j_call: TRBJ1-5; v_call: TRBV6-6; d_call: TRBD1; clone_size: NA; cdr3_nt: TGTGCCAGCAGTTACACCGCAGGGGGCGGAAAAGTTTATAGCAATCAGCCCCAGCATTTT; cdr3_aa: CASSYTAGGGKVYSNQPQHF
j_call: TRBJ2-7; v_call: TRBV6-5; d_call: TRBD1; clone_size: few; cdr3_nt: TGTGCCAGCAGTTACCGAGACAGGGGGACCTACGAGCAGTACTTC; cdr3_aa: CASSYRDRGTYEQYF
j_call: TRBJ1-1; v_call: TRBV7-9; d_call: NA; clone_size: many; cdr3_nt: TGTGCCAGCAGCCCCGATGACACTGAAGCTTTCTTT; cdr3_aa: CASSPDDTEAFF
j_call: TRBJ2-2; v_call: TRBV5-4; d_call: NA; clone_size: many; cdr3_nt: TGTGCCAGCAGCTTGGATCACACCGGGGAGCTGTTTTTT; cdr3_aa: CASSLDHTGELFF
j_call: TRBJ2-5; v_call: TRBV7-2; d_call: TRBD1; clone_size: many; cdr3_nt: TGTGCCAGCAGCTTTACTCCCCGGGACAGGGACTTTCGGTACTTC; cdr3_aa: CASSFTPRDRDFRYF
j_call: TRBJ2-3; v_call: TRBV6-6; d_call: NA; clone_size: many; cdr3_nt: TGTGCCAGCATCGGGCAGGGGCGATCCACAGATACGCAGTATTTT; cdr3_aa: CASIGQGRSTDTQYF
j_call: TRBJ2-4; v_call: TRBV19; d_call: TRBD1; clone_size: few; cdr3_nt: TGTGCCAGTGCCAGCCCAGGGGGCGAGGACATTCAGTACTTC; cdr3_aa: CASASPGGEDIQYF
j_call: TRBJ1-3; v_call: TRBV2; d_call: NA; clone_size: few; cdr3_nt: TGTGCCAGCGGCAACGGGGACTCTGGAAACACCATATATTTT; cdr3_aa: CASGNGDSGNTIYF
j_call: TRBJ1-2; v_call: TRBV19; d_call: NA; clone_size: NA; cdr3_nt: TGTGCCAGTAGTATCGGGACTGCATATTATGGCTACACCTTC; cdr3_aa: CASSIGTAYYGYTF
j_call: TRBJ2-5; v_call: TRBV10-1; d_call: NA; clone_size: many; cdr3_nt: TGCGCCAGCAGTATGACAGTGCAAGAGACCCAGTACTTC; cdr3_aa: CASSMTVQETQYF
j_call: TRBJ1-2; v_call: TRBV19; d_call: NA; clone_size: many; cdr3_nt: TGTGCCAGTCGGGGGGCCGTTGGCTACACCTTC; cdr3_aa: CASRGAVGYTF
j_call: TRBJ2-5; v_call: TRBV15; d_call: NA; clone_size: few; cdr3_nt: TGTGCCACCAGCAGAGGGGATACGCGGGTGTACCAAGAGACCCAGTACTTC; cdr3_aa: CATSRGDTRVYQETQYF
j_call: TRBJ2-4; v_call: TRBV7-9; d_call: NA; clone_size: few; cdr3_nt: TGTGCCAGCAGCCGAGGGGCAGTCCAAGACATTCAGTACTTC; cdr3_aa: CASSRGAVQDIQYF
j_call: TRBJ2-5; v_call: TRBV7-8; d_call: NA; clone_size: many; cdr3_nt: TGTGCCAGCAGCCCCCCGCTGGGCGTGGAGACCCAGTACTTC; cdr3_aa: CASSPPLGVETQYF
j_call: TRBJ1-2; v_call: TRBV28; d_call: NA; clone_size: few; cdr3_nt: TGTGCCAGCAGCGAGGGGGGCTCTAACTATGGCTACACCTTC; cdr3_aa: CASSEGGSNYGYTF
j_call: TRBJ2-5; v_call: TRBV7-2; d_call: NA; clone_size: NA; cdr3_nt: TGTGCCAGCAGCTTGTTGGGAAGGGTCACACGAGAGACCCAGTACTTC; cdr3_aa: CASSLLGRVTRETQYF
j_call: TRBJ2-1; v_call: TRBV5-1; d_call: TRBD2; clone_size: NA; cdr3_nt: TGCGCCAGCAGCTCCCTAGCGGGAGGAAGGGGCAATGAGCAGTTCTTC; cdr3_aa: CASSSLAGGRGNEQFF
j_call: TRBJ2-1; v_call: TRBV11-2; d_call: TRBD2; clone_size: many; cdr3_nt: TGTGCCAGCAGCCTACTCGAGGGGGCTAGCGGGAGGTCCGAGCAGTTCTTC; cdr3_aa: CASSLLEGASGRSEQFF
j_call: TRBJ2-4; v_call: TRBV12-3/TRBV12-4; d_call: TRBD2; clone_size: NA; cdr3_nt: TGTGCCAGCATAGCGGGGGCTGACAAAAACATTCAGTACTTC; cdr3_aa: CASIAGADKNIQYF
j_call: TRBJ1-6; v_call: TRBV15; d_call: NA; clone_size: NA; cdr3_nt: TGTGCCACCAGCAGGGACAGAAACCTCAATTCACCCCTCCACTTT; cdr3_aa: CATSRDRNLNSPLHF
j_call: TRBJ2-1; v_call: TRBV19; d_call: TRBD2; clone_size: few; cdr3_nt: TGTGCCAGTAGCGGGAGGGCCGCTAATGAGCAGTTCTTC; cdr3_aa: CASSGRAANEQFF
j_call: TRBJ1-6; v_call: TRBV7-2; d_call: TRBD1; clone_size: few; cdr3_nt: TGTGCCAGCAGCCCGAGACAGGGTAGCAATTCACCCCTCCACTTT; cdr3_aa: CASSPRQGSNSPLHF
j_call: TRBJ2-1; v_call: TRBV5-4; d_call: TRBD2; clone_size: many; cdr3_nt: TGTGCCAGCAGCTTAAGACTAGCGGGGGCCCGGGGGTACAATGAGCAGTTCTTC; cdr3_aa: CASSLRLAGARGYNEQFF
j_call: TRBJ2-3; v_call: TRBV14; d_call: TRBD2; clone_size: few; cdr3_nt: TGTGCCAGCAGCCTCGGGACTAGCGGGGGCCCAGATACGCAGTATTTT; cdr3_aa: CASSLGTSGGPDTQYF
j_call: TRBJ2-5; v_call: TRBV19; d_call: NA; clone_size: NA; cdr3_nt: TGTGCCAGTAATAGCAGAGTGGGAAACCAAGAGACCCAGTACTTC; cdr3_aa: CASNSRVGNQETQYF
j_call: TRBJ2-5; v_call: TRBV7-2; d_call: TRBD2; clone_size: many; cdr3_nt: TGTGCCAGCAGCTTAAGCGGGGTCTCCCAAGAGACCCAGTACTTC; cdr3_aa: CASSLSGVSQETQYF
j_call: TRBJ2-1; v_call: TRBV29-1; d_call: NA; clone_size: NA; cdr3_nt: TGCAGCGTTGCGCGTTATGAGCAGTTCTTC; cdr3_aa: CSVARYEQFF
j_call: TRBJ2-7; v_call: TRBV7-2; d_call: TRBD1; clone_size: many; cdr3_nt: TGTGCCAGCAGCAGGGACAGGGTAGGCGAGCAGTACTTC; cdr3_aa: CASSRDRVGEQYF
j_call: TRBJ1-2; v_call: TRBV7-2; d_call: TRBD1; clone_size: many; cdr3_nt: TGTGCCAGCAGCTTTTACGGACAGGGGGCTCTTCTTATCTATGGCTACACCTTC; cdr3_aa: CASSFYGQGALLIYGYTF
j_call: TRBJ2-3; v_call: TRBV24-1; d_call: NA; clone_size: few; cdr3_nt: TGTGCCACCAGCGCCTCATGGCAGGGCTTCACAGATACGCAGTATTTT; cdr3_aa: CATSASWQGFTDTQYF
j_call: TRBJ1-1; v_call: TRBV19; d_call: NA; clone_size: NA; cdr3_nt: TGTGCCAGTAGTATAGGGGGGACGGTGAACACTGAAGCTTTCTTT; cdr3_aa: CASSIGGTVNTEAFF
j_call: TRBJ2-7; v_call: TRBV10-3; d_call: TRBD1; clone_size: many; cdr3_nt: TGTGCCATCAGTGGTCCGGGACAGGGGATCTCCTACGAGCAGTACTTC; cdr3_aa: CAISGPGQGISYEQYF
j_call: TRBJ2-6; v_call: TRBV7-2; d_call: NA; clone_size: few; cdr3_nt: TGTGCCAGCAGCTTAGTAGGGACGCCCGGGGCCAACGTCCTGACTTTC; cdr3_aa: CASSLVGTPGANVLTF
j_call: TRBJ2-7; v_call: TRBV7-9; d_call: TRBD2; clone_size: many; cdr3_nt: TGTGCCAGCAGTCTAAACGTAGCGGGGGGCATCGAGCAGTACTTC; cdr3_aa: CASSLNVAGGIEQYF
j_call: TRBJ1-1; v_call: TRBV24-1; d_call: NA; clone_size: NA; cdr3_nt: TGTGCCACCAGTGACAAAGGGAGGAACACTGAAGCTTTCTTT; cdr3_aa: CATSDKGRNTEAFF
j_call: TRBJ2-7; v_call: TRBV7-6; d_call: TRBD1; clone_size: many; cdr3_nt: TGTGCCAGCAGCTCTACCCGGGACAGGTTTTCTACGAGGGTGTACTTC; cdr3_aa: CASSSTRDRFSTRVYF
j_call: TRBJ2-3; v_call: TRBV7-2; d_call: NA; clone_size: many; cdr3_nt: TGTGCCAGCTCCCTCTCACAGCGAAGCACAGATACGCAGTATTTT; cdr3_aa: CASSLSQRSTDTQYF
j_call: TRBJ2-7; v_call: TRBV7-2; d_call: NA; clone_size: NA; cdr3_nt: TGTGCCAGCAGCTTAGCGAAAGGGAGGGGGGAGTTGAGCGAGCAGTACTTC; cdr3_aa: CASSLAKGRGELSEQYF
j_call: TRBJ1-6; v_call: TRBV7-2; d_call: NA; clone_size: many; cdr3_nt: TGTGCCAGCAGCTTAATGGGACACCCCTCCTATAATTCACCCCTCCACTTT; cdr3_aa: CASSLMGHPSYNSPLHF
j_call: TRBJ2-7; v_call: TRBV29-1; d_call: NA; clone_size: few; cdr3_nt: TGCAGCGTTGTGGCTGGGTCCCTTCTCTCCGAGCAGTACTTC; cdr3_aa: CSVVAGSLLSEQYF
j_call: TRBJ2-2; v_call: TRBV7-9; d_call: NA; clone_size: many; cdr3_nt: TGTGCCAGCAGCTTACACAACCCCGGGGAGCTGTTTTTT; cdr3_aa: CASSLHNPGELFF
j_call: TRBJ1-2; v_call: TRBV20-1; d_call: TRBD1; clone_size: many; cdr3_nt: TGCAGTGCTGGACAGGGAGGTGGCTACACCTTC; cdr3_aa: CSAGQGGGYTF
j_call: TRBJ2-6; v_call: TRBV12-3/TRBV12-4; d_call: TRBD2; clone_size: few; cdr3_nt: TGTGCCAGCAGTCCCCGCGGACTAGCGGGCTTCTCTGGGGCCAACGTCCTGACTTTC; cdr3_aa: CASSPRGLAGFSGANVLTF
j_call: TRBJ1-4; v_call: TRBV12-5; d_call: TRBD1; clone_size: many; cdr3_nt: TGTGCTAGTGGCCGTGACAGGGTTGGAAAACTGTTTTTT; cdr3_aa: CASGRDRVGKLFF